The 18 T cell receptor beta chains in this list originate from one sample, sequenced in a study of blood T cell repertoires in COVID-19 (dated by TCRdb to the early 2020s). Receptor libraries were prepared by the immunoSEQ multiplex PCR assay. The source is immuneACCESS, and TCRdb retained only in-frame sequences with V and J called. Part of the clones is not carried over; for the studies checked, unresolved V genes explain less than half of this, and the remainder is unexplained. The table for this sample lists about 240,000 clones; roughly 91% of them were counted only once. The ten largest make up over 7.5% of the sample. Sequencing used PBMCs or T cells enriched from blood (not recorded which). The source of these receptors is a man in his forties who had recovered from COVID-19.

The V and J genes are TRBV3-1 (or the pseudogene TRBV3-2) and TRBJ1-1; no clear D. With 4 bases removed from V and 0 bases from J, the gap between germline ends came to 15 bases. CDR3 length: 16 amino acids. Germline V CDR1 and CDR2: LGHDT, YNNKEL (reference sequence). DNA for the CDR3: TGTGCCAGCAGCCGAGAATTGACGGGTATGAACACTGAAGCTTTCTTT. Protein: CASSRELTGMNTEAFF.

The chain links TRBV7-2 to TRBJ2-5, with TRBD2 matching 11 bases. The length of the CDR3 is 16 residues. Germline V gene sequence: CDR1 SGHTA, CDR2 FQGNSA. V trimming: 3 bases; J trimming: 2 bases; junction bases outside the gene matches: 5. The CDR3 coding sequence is TGTGCCAGCAGCTTGACTAGCGGGACTGTTCAAGAGACCCAGTACTTC. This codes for CASSLTSGTVQETQYF.

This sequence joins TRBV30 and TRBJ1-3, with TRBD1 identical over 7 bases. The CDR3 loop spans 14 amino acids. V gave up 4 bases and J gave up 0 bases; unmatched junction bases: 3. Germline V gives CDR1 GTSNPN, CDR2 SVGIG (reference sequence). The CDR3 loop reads CAWTQGNSGNTIYF. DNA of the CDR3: TGTGCCTGGACACAGGGGAACTCTGGAAACACCATATATTTT.

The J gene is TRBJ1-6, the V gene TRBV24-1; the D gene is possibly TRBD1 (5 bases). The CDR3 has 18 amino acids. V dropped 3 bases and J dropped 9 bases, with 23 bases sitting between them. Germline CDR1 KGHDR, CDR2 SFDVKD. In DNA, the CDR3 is TGTGCCACCAGTGATGGCCCAAGGGACTTCATGGGTATTTCACCCCTCCACTTT. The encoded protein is CATSDGPRDFMGISPLHF.

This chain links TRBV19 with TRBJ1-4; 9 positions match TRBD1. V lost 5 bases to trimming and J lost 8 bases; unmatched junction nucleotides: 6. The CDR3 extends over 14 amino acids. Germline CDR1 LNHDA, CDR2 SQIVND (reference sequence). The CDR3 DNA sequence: TGTGCCAGTAGTCGGGACAGGGTCTTCGAAAAACTGTTTTTT. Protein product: CASSRDRVFEKLFF.

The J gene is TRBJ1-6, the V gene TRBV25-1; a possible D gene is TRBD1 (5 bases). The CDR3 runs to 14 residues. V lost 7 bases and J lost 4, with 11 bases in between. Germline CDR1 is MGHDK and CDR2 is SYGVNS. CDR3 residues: CASTPRQYNSPLHF. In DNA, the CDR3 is TGTGCCAGCACACCCCGACAGTATAATTCACCCCTCCACTTT.

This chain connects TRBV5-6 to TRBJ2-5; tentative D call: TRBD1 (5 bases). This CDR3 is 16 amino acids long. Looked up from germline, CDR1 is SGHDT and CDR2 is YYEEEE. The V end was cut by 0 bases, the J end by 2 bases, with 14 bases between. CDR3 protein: CASSLVDKAPQETQYF. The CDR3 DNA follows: TGTGCCAGCAGCTTGGTGGACAAGGCCCCACAAGAGACCCAGTACTTC. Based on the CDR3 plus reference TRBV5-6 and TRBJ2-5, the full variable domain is DAGVTQSPTHLIKTRGQQVTLRCSPKSGHDTVSWYQQALGQGPQFIFQYYEEEERQRGNFPDRFSGHQFPNYSSELNVNALLLGDSALYLCASSLVDKAPQETQYFGPGTRLLVL.

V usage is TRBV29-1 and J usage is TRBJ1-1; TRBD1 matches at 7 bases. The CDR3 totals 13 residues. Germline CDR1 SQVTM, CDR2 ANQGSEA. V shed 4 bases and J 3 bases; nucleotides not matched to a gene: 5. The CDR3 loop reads CSVAVRGDTEAFF. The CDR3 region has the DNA TGCAGCGTTGCCGTCAGGGGGGACACTGAAGCTTTCTTT.

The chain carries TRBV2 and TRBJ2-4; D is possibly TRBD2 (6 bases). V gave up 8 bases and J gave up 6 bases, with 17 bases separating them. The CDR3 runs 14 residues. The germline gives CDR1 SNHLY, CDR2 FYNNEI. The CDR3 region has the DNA TGTGCCAGCTTTCCGGGCGAGGGAGGAAACATTCAGTACTTC. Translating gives CASFPGEGGNIQYF.

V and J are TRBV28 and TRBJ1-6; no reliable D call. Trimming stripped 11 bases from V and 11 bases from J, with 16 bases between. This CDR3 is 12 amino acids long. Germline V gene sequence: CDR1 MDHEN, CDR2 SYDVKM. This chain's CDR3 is CAAAGSPAPLHF. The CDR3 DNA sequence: TGTGCCGCCGCGGGAAGTCCGGCACCCCTCCACTTT.

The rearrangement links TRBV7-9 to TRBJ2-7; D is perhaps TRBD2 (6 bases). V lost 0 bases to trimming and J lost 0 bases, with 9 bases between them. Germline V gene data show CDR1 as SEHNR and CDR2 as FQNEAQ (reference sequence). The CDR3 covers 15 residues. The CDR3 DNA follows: TGTGCCAGCAGCTTAGCGCACGGGGGCTCCTACGAGCAGTACTTC. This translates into CASSLAHGGSYEQYF.

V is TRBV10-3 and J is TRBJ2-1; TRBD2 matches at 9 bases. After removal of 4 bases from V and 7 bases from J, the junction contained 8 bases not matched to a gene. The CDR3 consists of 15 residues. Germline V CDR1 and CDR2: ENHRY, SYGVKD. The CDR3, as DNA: TGTGCCATCAGTGGAGCTAGCGGGGAGGGGAATGAGCAGTTCTTC. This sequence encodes CAISGASGEGNEQFF.

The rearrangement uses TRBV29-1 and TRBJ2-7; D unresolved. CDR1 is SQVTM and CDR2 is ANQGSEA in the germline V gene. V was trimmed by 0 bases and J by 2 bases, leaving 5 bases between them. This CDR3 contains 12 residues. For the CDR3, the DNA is TGCAGCGTTGAAGACTTAGCCTACGAGCAGTACTTC. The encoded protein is CSVEDLAYEQYF.

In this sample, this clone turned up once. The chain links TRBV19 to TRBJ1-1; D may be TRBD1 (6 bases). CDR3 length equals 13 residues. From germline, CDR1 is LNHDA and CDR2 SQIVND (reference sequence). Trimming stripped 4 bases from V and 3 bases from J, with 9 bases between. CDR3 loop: CASSNNRDTEAFF. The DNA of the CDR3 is TGTGCCAGTAGTAACAACAGGGACACTGAAGCTTTCTTT.

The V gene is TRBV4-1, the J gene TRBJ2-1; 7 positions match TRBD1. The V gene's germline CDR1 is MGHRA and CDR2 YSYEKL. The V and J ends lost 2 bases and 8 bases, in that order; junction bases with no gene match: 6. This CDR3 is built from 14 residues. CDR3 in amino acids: CASSQLTGYDEQFF. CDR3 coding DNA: TGCGCCAGCAGCCAACTGACAGGGTACGATGAGCAGTTCTTC.

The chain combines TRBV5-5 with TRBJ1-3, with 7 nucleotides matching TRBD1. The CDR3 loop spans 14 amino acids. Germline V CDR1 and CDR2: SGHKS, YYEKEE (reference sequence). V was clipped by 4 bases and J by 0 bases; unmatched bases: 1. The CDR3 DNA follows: TGTGCCAGCAGCCGGACAGGCTCTGGAAACACCATATATTTT. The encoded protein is CASSRTGSGNTIYF.

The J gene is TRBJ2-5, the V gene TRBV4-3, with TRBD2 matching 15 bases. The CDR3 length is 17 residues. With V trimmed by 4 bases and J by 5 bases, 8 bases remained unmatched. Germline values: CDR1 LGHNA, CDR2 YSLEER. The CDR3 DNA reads TGCGCCAGCAGCCCAGGACTAGCGGGAGGGGGAAGGGAGACCCAGTACTTC. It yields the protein CASSPGLAGGGRETQYF.

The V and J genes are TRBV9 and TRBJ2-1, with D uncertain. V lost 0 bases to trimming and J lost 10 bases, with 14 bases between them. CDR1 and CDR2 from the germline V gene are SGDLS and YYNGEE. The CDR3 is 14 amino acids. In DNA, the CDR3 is TGTGCCAGCAGCGTAGAAAGCGCCCGGCCCGAGCAGTTCTTC. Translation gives CASSVESARPEQFF.